The sequence of this TCR beta chain was determined in a study of T-cell memory formation after mild COVID-19. This clonotype was recorded a few times. Its antigen is not known. Constant-segment primers and 5'RACE yielded cDNA libraries for TCR alpha and TCR beta, each carrying sample barcodes and UMIs. TCRdb reprocessed the 5' RACE reads with MiXCR, giving one entry per CDR3 protein. The data show around 340,000 distinct CDR3 sequences, approximately 15% seen once. Findings and limits, study-wide: Mostly located in CM and EM were contracting CD4+ clones, with contracting CD8+ clones located in EMRA. Day 37-peaking second-wave clones had unconfirmed SARS-CoV-2 specificity. Some clones that responded were present in memory (sampled pre-infection), which suggests cross-reactive memory joined.

Sequencing was done on a sample of PBMCs or a T cell subset sorted from them (not recorded which). This receptor was taken from a man between 18 and 29 years old who had mild COVID-19 (a few samples of this study predate the infection). Cell type and time point are not known.

The CDR3 DNA is TGTGCCAGCAGCTTAGCGTCTGGGGCCGAGCAGTACGTC. It codes for CASSLASGAEQYV. This chain links TRBV7-8 with TRBJ2-7; weak D call: TRBD1 (5 bases). V was trimmed by 0 bases and J by 6 bases, leaving 9 bases between them. The CDR3 runs to 13 residues. Germline values: CDR1 SGHVS, CDR2 FQNEAQ.